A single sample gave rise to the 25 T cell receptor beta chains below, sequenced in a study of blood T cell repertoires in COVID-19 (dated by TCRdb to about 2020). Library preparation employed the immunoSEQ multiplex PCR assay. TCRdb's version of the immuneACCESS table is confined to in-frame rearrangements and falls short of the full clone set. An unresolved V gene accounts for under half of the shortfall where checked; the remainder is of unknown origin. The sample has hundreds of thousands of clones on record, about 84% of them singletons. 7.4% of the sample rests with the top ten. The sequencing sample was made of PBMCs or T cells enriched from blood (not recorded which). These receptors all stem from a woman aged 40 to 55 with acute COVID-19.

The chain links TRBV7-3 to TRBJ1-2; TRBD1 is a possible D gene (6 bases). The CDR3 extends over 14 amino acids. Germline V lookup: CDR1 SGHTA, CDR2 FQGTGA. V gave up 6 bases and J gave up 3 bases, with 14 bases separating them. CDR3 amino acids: CASSPAAGDYGYTF. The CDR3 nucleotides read TGTGCCAGCAGTCCAGCGGCAGGGGACTATGGCTACACCTTC.

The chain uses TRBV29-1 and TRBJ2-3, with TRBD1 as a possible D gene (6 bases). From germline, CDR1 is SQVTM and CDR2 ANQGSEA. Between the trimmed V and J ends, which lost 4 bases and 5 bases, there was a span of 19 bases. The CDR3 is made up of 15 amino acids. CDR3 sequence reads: CSVVPGVGGRDTQYF. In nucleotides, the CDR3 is TGCAGCGTTGTCCCAGGGGTTGGTGGGAGAGATACGCAGTATTTT.

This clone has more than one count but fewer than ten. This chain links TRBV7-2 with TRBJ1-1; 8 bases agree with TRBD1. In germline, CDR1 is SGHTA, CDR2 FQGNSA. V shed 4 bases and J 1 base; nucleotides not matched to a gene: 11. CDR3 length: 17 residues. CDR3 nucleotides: TGTGCCAGCAGCTCAACCCGACCGGACAGGGCGAACACTGAAGCTTTCTTT. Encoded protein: CASSSTRPDRANTEAFF.

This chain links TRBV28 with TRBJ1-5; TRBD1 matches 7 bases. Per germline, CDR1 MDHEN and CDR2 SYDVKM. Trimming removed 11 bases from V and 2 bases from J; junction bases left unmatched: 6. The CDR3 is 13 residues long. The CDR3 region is CARSTGRNQPQHF. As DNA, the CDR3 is TGTGCCCGCTCGACAGGGCGCAATCAGCCCCAGCATTTT.

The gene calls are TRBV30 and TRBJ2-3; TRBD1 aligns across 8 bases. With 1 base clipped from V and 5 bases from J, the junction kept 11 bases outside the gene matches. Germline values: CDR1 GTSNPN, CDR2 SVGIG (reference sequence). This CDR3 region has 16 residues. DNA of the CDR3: TGTGCCTGGAGTGACCTAGGACAGGGCAACAGAGATACGCAGTATTTT. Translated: CAWSDLGQGNRDTQYF.

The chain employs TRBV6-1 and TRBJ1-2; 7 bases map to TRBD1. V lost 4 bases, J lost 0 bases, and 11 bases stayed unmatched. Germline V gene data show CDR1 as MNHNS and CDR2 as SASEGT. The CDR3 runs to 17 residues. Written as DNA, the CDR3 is TGTGCCAGCAGTGGGCCGGGAAGGGGGCCCTCTAACTATGGCTACACCTTC. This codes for CASSGPGRGPSNYGYTF.

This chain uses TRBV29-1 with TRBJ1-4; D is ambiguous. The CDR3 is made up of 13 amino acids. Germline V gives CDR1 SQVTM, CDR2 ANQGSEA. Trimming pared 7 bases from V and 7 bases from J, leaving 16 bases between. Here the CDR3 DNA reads TGCAGCGGGAAGACGGAGGGTGGTGAAAAACTGTTTTTT. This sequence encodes CSGKTEGGEKLFF.

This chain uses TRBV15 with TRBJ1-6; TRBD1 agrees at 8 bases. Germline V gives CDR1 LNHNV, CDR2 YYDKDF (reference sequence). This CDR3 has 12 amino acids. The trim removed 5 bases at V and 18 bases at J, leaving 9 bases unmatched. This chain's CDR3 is CATSGPDRVHHF. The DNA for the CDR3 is TGTGCCACCAGCGGACCGGACAGGGTCCACCACTTT.

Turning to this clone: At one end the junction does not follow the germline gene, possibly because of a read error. CDR3 residues: CASSLQVGRVFIF. The DNA of the CDR3 is TGTGCCAGCAGCTTACAAGTAGGCCGGGTGTTCATTTTC. This sequence joins TRBV7-2 and TRBJ2-7; D is ambiguous. Germline CDR1 reads SGHTA; CDR2 reads FQGNSA. The CDR3 loop spans 13 amino acids.

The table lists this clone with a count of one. The DNA for the CDR3 is TGCAGCGTTGGTGCGGAGGTTGGAGAAAAACTGTTTTTT. Amino acids: CSVGAEVGEKLFF. The gene calls are TRBV29-1 and TRBJ1-4; D is uncertain. CDR1 is SQVTM and CDR2 is ANQGSEA in the germline V gene. With 4 bases removed from V and 8 bases from J, the gap between germline ends came to 14 bases. The CDR3 loop spans 13 amino acids.

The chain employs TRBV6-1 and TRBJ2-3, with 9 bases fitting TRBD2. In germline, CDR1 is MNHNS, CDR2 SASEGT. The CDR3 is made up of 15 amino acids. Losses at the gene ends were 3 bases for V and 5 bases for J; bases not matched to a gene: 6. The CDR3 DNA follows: TGTGCCAGCAGTGATGGGGCGGGAGGGGTAGATACGCAGTATTTT. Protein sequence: CASSDGAGGVDTQYF.

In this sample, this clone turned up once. The CDR3 DNA is TGTGCCAGCAGCCCAACAAGACTCTCTGGAAACACCATATATTTT. Translation: CASSPTRLSGNTIYF. This rearrangement joins TRBV27 to TRBJ1-3; D is unresolved. CDR3 length equals 15 residues. Trimming took 6 bases from V and 0 from J, leaving 12 bases between them. Germline values: CDR1 MNHEY, CDR2 SMNVEV (reference sequence).

The CDR3 DNA is TGTGCCAGCAGCCCTGGGACAGATGGAAACACCATATATTTT. It codes for CASSPGTDGNTIYF. The chain is built from TRBV3-1 (or the pseudogene TRBV3-2) and TRBJ1-3; 7 bases are shared with TRBD1. This CDR3 has 14 amino acids. V lost 4 bases and J lost 3; bases outside the gene matches: 3. Germline assignment: CDR1 LGHDT and CDR2 YNNKEL (reference sequence).

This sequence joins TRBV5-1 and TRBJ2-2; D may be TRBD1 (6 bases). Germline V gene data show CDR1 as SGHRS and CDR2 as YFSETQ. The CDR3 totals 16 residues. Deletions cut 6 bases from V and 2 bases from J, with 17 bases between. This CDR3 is CASTREADRNTGELFF. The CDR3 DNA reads TGCGCCAGCACTCGTGAGGCGGACAGAAACACCGGGGAGCTGTTTTTT.

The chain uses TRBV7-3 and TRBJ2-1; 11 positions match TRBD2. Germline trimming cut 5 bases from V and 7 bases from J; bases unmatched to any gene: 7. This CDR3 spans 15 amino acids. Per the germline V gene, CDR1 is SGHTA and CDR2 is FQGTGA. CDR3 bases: TGTGCCAGCAGCATGACTAGCGGGACGGGGAATGAGCAGTTCTTC. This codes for CASSMTSGTGNEQFF.

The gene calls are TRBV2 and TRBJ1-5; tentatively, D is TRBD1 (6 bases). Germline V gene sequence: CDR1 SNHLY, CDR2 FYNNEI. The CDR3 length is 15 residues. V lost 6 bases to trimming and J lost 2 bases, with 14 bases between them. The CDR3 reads CASREPGAGNQPQHF. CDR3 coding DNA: TGTGCCAGCAGGGAACCAGGGGCGGGCAATCAGCCCCAGCATTTT.

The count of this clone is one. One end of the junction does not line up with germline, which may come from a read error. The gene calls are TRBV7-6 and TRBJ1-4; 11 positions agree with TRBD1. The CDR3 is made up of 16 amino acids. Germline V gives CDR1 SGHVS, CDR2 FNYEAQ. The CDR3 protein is CASSLNLPGQGERLFF. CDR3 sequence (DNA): TGTGCCAGCAGCTTAAATCTCCCGGGACAGGGGGAAAGACTGTTTTTT.

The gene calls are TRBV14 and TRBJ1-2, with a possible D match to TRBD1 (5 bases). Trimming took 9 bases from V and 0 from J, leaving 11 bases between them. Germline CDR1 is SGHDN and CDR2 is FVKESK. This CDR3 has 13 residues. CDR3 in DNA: TGTGCCAGTGGCGGACAAGCTAACTATGGCTACACCTTC. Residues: CASGGQANYGYTF.

CDR3 region: CASSPLGGLAGDNEQFF. CDR3 DNA sequence: TGTGCCAGCTCACCACTTGGGGGACTAGCGGGGGACAATGAGCAGTTCTTC. This chain joins TRBV18 and TRBJ2-1, with 14 bases lining up with TRBD2. The V gene end was trimmed by 1 base and the J gene end by 5 bases; junction bases not matched to a gene: 4. The CDR3 spans 17 residues. Germline CDR1 is KGHSH and CDR2 is LQKENI.

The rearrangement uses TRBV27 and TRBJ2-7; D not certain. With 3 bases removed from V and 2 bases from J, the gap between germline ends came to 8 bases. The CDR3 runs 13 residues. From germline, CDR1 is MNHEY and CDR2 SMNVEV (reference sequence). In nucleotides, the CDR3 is TGTGCCAGCAGTTTTGGCCAGACCTACGAGCAGTACTTC. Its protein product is CASSFGQTYEQYF.

The CDR3 loop reads CSVEVVNRGAEAFF. Written as DNA, the CDR3 is TGCAGCGTTGAAGTTGTAAACAGGGGGGCTGAAGCTTTCTTT. The chain carries TRBV29-1 and TRBJ1-1; 8 nucleotides align to TRBD1. Germline CDR1 SQVTM, CDR2 ANQGSEA. This CDR3 is built from 14 residues. With V trimmed by 1 base and J by 6 bases, 7 bases remained unmatched.

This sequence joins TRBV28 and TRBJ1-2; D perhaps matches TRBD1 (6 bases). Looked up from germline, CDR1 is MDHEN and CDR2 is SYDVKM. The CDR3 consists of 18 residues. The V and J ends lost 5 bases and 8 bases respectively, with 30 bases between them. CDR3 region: CASSLPNPGTKYGGGYTF. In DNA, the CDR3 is TGTGCCAGCAGTCTTCCAAATCCCGGGACAAAATATGGAGGCGGCTACACCTTC.

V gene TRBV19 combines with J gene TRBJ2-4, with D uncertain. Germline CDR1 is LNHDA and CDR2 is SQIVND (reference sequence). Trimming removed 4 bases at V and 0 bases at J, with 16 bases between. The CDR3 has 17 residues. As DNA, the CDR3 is TGTGCCAGTAGTAAACACTTGACTGATCTAGCCAAAAACATTCAGTACTTC. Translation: CASSKHLTDLAKNIQYF.

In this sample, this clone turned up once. The CDR3 loop reads CASSESSRYEQYF. In nucleotides, the CDR3 is TGTGCCAGCAGTGAGAGTTCTCGATACGAGCAGTACTTC. The genes are TRBV2 and TRBJ2-7; no clear D. This CDR3 has 13 residues. CDR1 and CDR2 from the germline V gene are SNHLY and FYNNEI. V gave up 3 bases and J gave up 4 bases, with 10 bases separating them.

CDR3 in DNA: TGTGCCAGCAGTGATTTTACAGGGGAGGGCTACACCTTC. It specifies CASSDFTGEGYTF. The J gene is TRBJ1-2, the V gene TRBV6-1; 7 bases fit TRBD1. V lost 3 bases to trimming and J lost 8 bases; unmatched junction nucleotides: 6. Germline CDR1 and CDR2: MNHNS and SASEGT. The CDR3 has 13 residues.